This entry features one TCR beta chain sequence. A read error may explain this, as a much larger clone is one base away. This record belongs to a study of T cell repertoires in cytomegalovirus infection. This CDR3 has 15 residues. Germline values: CDR1 MDHEN, CDR2 SYDVKM. Each CDR3 protein is one row after TCRdb ran MiXCR on the reads. The data show some 680,000 distinct CDR3 sequences, approximately 34% seen once. Sequencing was carried out using PBMCs. The genes are TRBV28 and TRBJ1-2; tentative D call: TRBD1 (6 bases). The clonotype was recovered from a human donor in good health (CMV status not recorded). Some clones in this sample may be carry-over from other donors' samples. The CDR3 nucleotides are TGTGCCAGCAGTCACGGGACAAATTCGGTCTATGACTACACCTTC. It is translated as CASSHGTNSVYDYTF.